This is a list of T cell receptor beta chains from one sample in a study of T cell repertoires in cytomegalovirus infection. MiXCR was run by TCRdb on the reads, yielding one entry per CDR3 protein. The data hold roughly 990,000 distinct CDR3 sequences, with about a third observed a single time. No antigen has been assigned to these receptors. Sequences were derived from cultured CD8+ T cells from PBMCs, sampled from culture after CMV antigen stimulation. These receptors all stem from a human donor in good health (CMV status not recorded). Some clones in this sample may be carry-over from other donors' samples. CDR3s include the opening cysteine and the closing phenylalanine or tryptophan. The order of the fields is J gene, V gene, clone size, D gene, CDR3 DNA, CDR3 protein. A D gene is named only where the DNA matches it firmly. Some rows mark clone size as missing; the rest say once, few, many or name a class of expanded clone.

J: TRBJ1-2; V: TRBV10-2; size: few; D: .; DNA: TGCGCCAGCAGGAACCAGGACAGAAACTATGGCTACACCTTC; CDR3: CASRNQDRNYGYTF
J: TRBJ2-1; V: TRBV6-6; size: .; D: TRBD2; DNA: TGTGCCAGCAGCCCGGGGGGGCCTGACAATGAGCAGTTCTTC; CDR3: CASSPGGPDNEQFF
J: TRBJ1-3; V: TRBV12-3/TRBV12-4; size: few; D: .; DNA: TGTGCCAGCAGTTATATGGGCAGGTCTGGAAACACCATATATTTT; CDR3: CASSYMGRSGNTIYF
J: TRBJ2-1; V: TRBV12-3/TRBV12-4; size: few; D: .; DNA: TGTGCCAGCAGTTTACCCGGGGGATCCAATGAGCAGTTCTTC; CDR3: CASSLPGGSNEQFF
J: TRBJ2-7; V: TRBV15; size: .; D: TRBD2; DNA: TGTGCCACCAGCAGGGTAGCGGGGGGGCGGATCGAGCAGTACTTC; CDR3: CATSRVAGGRIEQYF
J: TRBJ1-5; V: TRBV20-1; size: .; D: .; DNA: TGCAGTGCCCGCCTCGGATATAGCAATCAGCCCCAGCATTTT; CDR3: CSARLGYSNQPQHF
J: TRBJ2-1; V: TRBV6-1; size: .; D: TRBD1; DNA: TGTGCCAGCAGCTTCCCGGGACAGGGGGACAATGAGCAGTTCTTC; CDR3: CASSFPGQGDNEQFF
J: TRBJ2-3; V: TRBV4-2; size: few; D: .; DNA: TGTGCCAGCAGCCGTGAGGACGGGGATACGCAGTATTTT; CDR3: CASSREDGDTQYF
J: TRBJ2-3; V: TRBV6-5; size: once; D: .; DNA: TGTGCCAGCAGTTACTCCTCAACAACACTCACAGATACGCAGTATTTT; CDR3: CASSYSSTTLTDTQYF
J: TRBJ1-1; V: TRBV12-3/TRBV12-4; size: many; D: .; DNA: TGTGCCAGCAGTTTGGACCTCCCCAGCACTGAAGCTTTCTTT; CDR3: CASSLDLPSTEAFF